One sample yielded the 18 T cell receptor beta chains listed below, sequenced in a study of CD8 T cells in ankylosing spondylitis. Using its own MiXCR run on the 5' RACE reads, TCRdb lists one record per CDR3 protein. Of about 350,000 distinct CDR3 sequences detected, approximately 22% appear once; the ten largest clones hold about 12%. The sample was blood, either unsorted or a sorted T cell fraction (not recorded which). Receptor source: a male donor with ankylosing spondylitis or in good health (not recorded which).

This clonotype turned up a few times. This chain joins TRBV9 and TRBJ2-1; TRBD2 agrees at 13 bases. V gave up 3 bases and J gave up 8 bases; unmatched junction bases: 14. Germline-derived CDR1 and CDR2 are SGDLS and YYNGEE. The CDR3 sequence is 18 residues long. The CDR3 DNA is TGTGCCAGCAGCGGCGATGGGGCGACTAGCGGGGGGTTGGATGAGCAGTTCTTC. It codes for CASSGDGATSGGLDEQFF.

There are a few counts of this clonotype. The chain is built from TRBV27 and TRBJ2-7; 8 nucleotides line up with TRBD1. The CDR3 has 19 residues. Germline V gene sequence: CDR1 MNHEY, CDR2 SMNVEV (reference sequence). V was pared by 5 bases and J by 2 bases, with 20 bases of the junction left unmatched. The CDR3 DNA reads as TGTGCCAGCAGTCCGACCACCTTTGGACAGGGAATAGGACCCTACGAGCAGTACTTC. Translated: CASSPTTFGQGIGPYEQYF.

This clonotype was seen a handful of times. The V and J genes are TRBV15 and TRBJ1-5, with D possibly TRBD1 on 5 matching bases. From germline, CDR1 is LNHNV and CDR2 YYDKDF (reference sequence). The V and J ends lost 0 bases and 2 bases respectively, with 11 bases between them. This CDR3 region has 16 residues. For the CDR3, the DNA is TGTGCCACCAGCAGAGATCAGGGTGCCCGCAATCAGCCCCAGCATTTT. Translating it yields CATSRDQGARNQPQHF.

This clonotype was counted between two and nine times. This chain connects TRBV24-1 to TRBJ2-7; TRBD1 matches at 7 bases. Germline assignment: CDR1 KGHDR and CDR2 SFDVKD. Losses at the gene ends were 9 bases for V and 1 base for J; bases not matched to a gene: 5. This CDR3 is 13 amino acids long. In DNA form, the CDR3 reads TGTGCCACCCGGGACAGCTCTTCCTACGAGCAGTACTTC. As protein: CATRDSSSYEQYF.

J is TRBJ2-2 and V is TRBV10-3; 8 bases fit TRBD2. The CDR3 covers 17 residues. CDR1 and CDR2 (germline): ENHRY, SYGVKD. V lost 7 bases and J lost 2; bases outside the gene matches: 12. CDR3 in amino acids: CAINLGGGPINTGELFF. Written as DNA, the CDR3 is TGTGCCATCAACCTCGGGGGGGGGCCGATAAACACCGGGGAGCTGTTTTTT.

The V and J genes are TRBV2 and TRBJ2-7; TRBD2 is a possible D gene (6 bases). V gave up 3 bases and J gave up 4 bases, with 13 bases separating them. CDR1 and CDR2 (germline): SNHLY, FYNNEI. The CDR3 is made up of 14 amino acids. CDR3 loop: CASSDARRVYEQYF. CDR3 DNA sequence: TGTGCCAGCAGTGATGCCCGGAGGGTTTACGAGCAGTACTTC.

The rearrangement joins TRBV14 to TRBJ2-1, with TRBD1 matching over 9 bases. From germline, CDR1 is SGHDN and CDR2 FVKESK. Trimming took 6 bases from V and 1 from J; bases not matched to a gene: 7. The CDR3 is made up of 16 amino acids. CDR3 in DNA: TGTGCCAGCAGACCCGGGACAGGGAGTTCCTACAATGAGCAGTTCTTC. Protein product: CASRPGTGSSYNEQFF.

This clonotype was observed a few times. The rearrangement joins TRBV9 to TRBJ2-1, with 9 bases lining up with TRBD2. The junction had 6 bases not matched to a gene; V was cut back by 1 base and J by 4 bases. Germline V lookup: CDR1 SGDLS, CDR2 YYNGEE. CDR3 size: 16 residues. CDR3 sequence reads: CASSVLDSGGYNEQFF. CDR3 in DNA: TGTGCCAGCAGCGTACTGGATAGCGGGGGATACAATGAGCAGTTCTTC.

This clonotype was picked up a small number of times. V usage is TRBV29-1 and J usage is TRBJ2-7; no reliable D call. Germline V gene lookup returns CDR1 SQVTM and CDR2 ANQGSEA. The V gene lost 4 bases and the J gene lost 2 bases, with 12 bases spanning the gap. The CDR3 contains 13 residues. CDR3 bases: TGCAGCGTTGGTGGGGTTGGGGCCTACGAGCAGTACTTC. Residues: CSVGGVGAYEQYF.

This clonotype was observed a handful of times. The chain links TRBV11-2 to TRBJ2-1; 8 bases map to TRBD2. The germline gives CDR1 SGHAT, CDR2 FQNNGV. This CDR3 contains 14 residues. The ends lost 1 base at V and 6 bases at J; junction bases unmatched: 2. The DNA for the CDR3 is TGTGCCAGCAGCTTAGTTCGGGGGGGCAATGAGCAGTTCTTC. It specifies CASSLVRGGNEQFF.

CDR3 residues: CASSLAMGVAYEQYF. In DNA form, the CDR3 reads TGTGCCAGCAGCTTAGCTATGGGGGTGGCCTACGAGCAGTACTTC. V and J are TRBV7-3 and TRBJ2-7; either TRBD1 or TRBD2 may supply D (5 bases each). Germline V gene data show CDR1 as SGHTA and CDR2 as FQGTGA. V was shortened by 2 bases and J by 2 bases, with 13 bases between the two germline ends. This CDR3 is built from 15 residues.

The gene calls are TRBV27 and TRBJ2-3; D ambiguous. The length of the CDR3 is 13 residues. Germline CDR1 reads MNHEY; CDR2 reads SMNVEV (reference sequence). With 3 bases removed from V and 6 bases from J, the gap between germline ends came to 10 bases. The CDR3 loop is CASSLVEDDTQYF. The CDR3 DNA is TGTGCCAGCAGTTTGGTTGAGGACGATACGCAGTATTTT.

The table lists this clonotype with many counts. J is TRBJ1-6 and V is TRBV11-2; D call uncertain. Trimming pared 3 bases from V and 7 bases from J, leaving 4 bases between. The CDR3 covers 12 residues. Germline CDR1 is SGHAT and CDR2 is FQNNGV. The CDR3 loop reads CASSLENSPLHF. The CDR3 DNA follows: TGTGCCAGCAGCTTGGAGAATTCACCCCTCCACTTT.

This clonotype was seen a few times. V usage is TRBV3-1 and J usage is TRBJ2-7, with D hard to call. This CDR3 region has 11 residues. Trimming removed 7 bases from V and 5 bases from J, with 9 bases in between. Germline V gene lookup returns CDR1 LGHDT and CDR2 YNNKEL (reference sequence). CDR3 sequence reads: CASKTADEQYF. The CDR3 bases are TGTGCCAGCAAGACCGCGGACGAGCAGTACTTC.

Only a few counts were recorded for this clonotype. This sequence joins TRBV6-5 and TRBJ2-1; unclear D gene. The CDR3 contains 15 residues. V was shortened by 3 bases and J by 4 bases, with 13 bases between the two germline ends. In germline, CDR1 is MNHEY, CDR2 SVGAGI. CDR3 DNA sequence: TGTGCCAGCAGTTATAGGCAGGTGTCATACAATGAGCAGTTCTTC. Encoded protein: CASSYRQVSYNEQFF.

This rearrangement joins TRBV13 to TRBJ2-1; D remains unclear. In germline, CDR1 is PRHDT, CDR2 FYEKMQ (reference sequence). CDR3 length equals 12 residues. V lost 8 bases, J lost 8 bases, and 13 bases lay in between. The CDR3 coding sequence is TGTGCCAGCGCCCCGGGCGGCGATGAGCAGTTCTTC. Translating it yields CASAPGGDEQFF.

This clonotype was found once. The V and J genes are TRBV7-9 and TRBJ1-5, with D unclear. The ends were cut back, 1 base at V and 3 bases at J, with 10 bases in the middle. Germline CDR1 is SEHNR and CDR2 is FQNEAQ (reference sequence). The CDR3 contains 15 residues. The CDR3 nucleotides read TGTGCCAGCAGCTTAGGGGCAGGAGCCAATCAGCCCCAGCATTTT. It specifies CASSLGAGANQPQHF.

The chain carries TRBV20-1 and TRBJ2-7; 9 bases are a match to TRBD1. Germline values: CDR1 DFQATT, CDR2 SNEGSKA (reference sequence). Germline trimming cut 5 bases from V and 7 bases from J; bases unmatched to any gene: 6. This CDR3 has 12 residues. CDR3 sequence: CSAADRGDEQYF. In nucleotides, the CDR3 is TGCAGTGCTGCCGACAGGGGGGATGAGCAGTACTTC.